Below, 27 T cell receptor beta chains from the same sample are listed, as sequenced in a study of technical replicates of blood from a handful of donors. Generated by immunoSEQ multiplex PCR, the TCRdb table keeps only in-frame clones and is missing some. The data show about 73,000 clones, 93% seen once. The specimen was T cells isolated from PBMCs. These TCRs come from a human donor in good health.

V gene TRBV28 combines with J gene TRBJ2-7; no reliable D call. CDR3 length: 18 residues. V shed 5 bases and J shed 5 bases, with 28 bases lying between them. Germline loops: CDR1 MDHEN, CDR2 SYDVKM. The CDR3, as DNA: TGTGCCAGCAGTAACTTCTCTCACACCCTGAACGATCGGGACGAGCAGTACTTC. The encoded protein is CASSNFSHTLNDRDEQYF.

This sequence joins TRBV5-1 and TRBJ2-3; D gene uncertain. Germline V gene lookup returns CDR1 SGHRS and CDR2 YFSETQ. V was clipped by 1 base and J by 6 bases, with 6 bases between them. CDR3 length: 12 amino acids. This chain's CDR3 is CASSLSEDTQYF. Written as DNA, the CDR3 is TGCGCCAGCAGCTTGTCTGAGGATACGCAGTATTTT.

This clone was found once. The rearrangement uses TRBV4-1 and TRBJ1-2; maybe TRBD1 (5 bases). The CDR3 runs to 13 residues. Trimming removed 4 bases at V and 2 bases at J, with 8 bases between. From germline, CDR1 is MGHRA and CDR2 YSYEKL. Here the CDR3 reads CASSPAGNYGYTF. CDR3 nucleotides: TGCGCCAGCAGCCCGGCAGGGAACTATGGCTACACCTTC.

The rearrangement joins TRBV7-8 to TRBJ2-3, with 14 bases that match TRBD2. This CDR3 has 13 amino acids. The germline CDR1 and CDR2 sequences are SGHVS and FQNEAQ. Trimming took 5 bases from V and 12 from J; bases not matched to a gene: 4. The CDR3 DNA sequence: TGTGCCAGCAGCCAGACTAGCGGGAGGGCCCAGTATTTT. Its protein is CASSQTSGRAQYF.

The chain is built from TRBV15 and TRBJ2-3, with 8 nucleotides matching TRBD2. CDR1 is LNHNV and CDR2 is YYDKDF in the germline V gene (reference sequence). V dropped 9 bases and J dropped 1; count of bases not matched to a gene: 9. This CDR3 spans 15 amino acids. CDR3 in DNA: TGTGCCACTCGACGGGGGGGGGCCCGCACAGATACGCAGTATTTT. Translation: CATRRGGARTDTQYF.

The chain links TRBV11-1 to TRBJ1-1; maybe TRBD1 (6 bases). The CDR3 contains 14 residues. Trimming stripped 1 base from V and 9 bases from J, with 15 bases between. Germline V gives CDR1 SGHAT, CDR2 FQDESV (reference sequence). The chain's CDR3 is CASSLGVQGQKAFF. DNA for the CDR3: TGTGCCAGCAGCTTAGGAGTACAGGGCCAGAAAGCTTTCTTT.

The gene calls are TRBV9 and TRBJ2-2; D is possibly TRBD1 (7 bases). V was clipped by 3 bases and J by 4 bases, with 10 bases between them. The CDR3 spans 14 residues. Per germline, CDR1 SGDLS and CDR2 YYNGEE. The CDR3 sequence is CASSAGGSTGELFF. CDR3 nucleotides: TGTGCCAGCAGCGCAGGGGGGAGCACCGGGGAGCTGTTTTTT.

V and J are TRBV19 and TRBJ2-6, with 7 positions matching TRBD2. CDR1 and CDR2 from the germline V gene are LNHDA and SQIVND (reference sequence). The J segment lost 2 bases and the V segment lost 1 base, leaving 2 bases of the junction unmatched. CDR3 length: 16 amino acids. The CDR3 spells CASSIAGRAGANVLTF. Here the CDR3 DNA reads TGTGCCAGTAGTATAGCAGGGAGGGCTGGGGCCAACGTCCTGACTTTC.

The V call is TRBV5-1, the J call TRBJ2-1, with TRBD1 matching over 9 bases. Germline V CDR1 and CDR2: SGHRS, YFSETQ. J lost 3 bases, V lost 7 bases, and 5 bases had no gene match. This CDR3 region has 14 residues. The CDR3 DNA sequence: TGCGCCAGCCTCGGACAGGGGAACTACAATGAGCAGTTCTTC. Its protein is CASLGQGNYNEQFF.

This CDR3 reads CASSLTSGRYNEQFF. The CDR3 region has the DNA TGCGCCAGCAGCCTTACTAGCGGGCGCTACAATGAGCAGTTCTTC. The genes are TRBV4-1 and TRBJ2-1; 9 positions match TRBD2. The CDR3 is 15 residues long. Germline CDR1 is MGHRA and CDR2 is YSYEKL. J was trimmed by 3 bases and V by 4 bases; bases with no gene match: 4.

The V call is TRBV6-1, the J call TRBJ1-2, with no clear D. V was trimmed by 1 base and J by 2 bases, leaving 8 bases between them. The CDR3 sequence is 14 residues long. Germline V gene data show CDR1 as MNHNS and CDR2 as SASEGT. The CDR3: CASSEGSGNYGYTF. The CDR3 DNA sequence: TGTGCCAGCAGTGAAGGGTCAGGCAACTATGGCTACACCTTC.

The rearrangement links TRBV30 to TRBJ2-7; possible D gene TRBD1, 5 bases. Germline V gene sequence: CDR1 GTSNPN, CDR2 SVGIG (reference sequence). This CDR3 comprises 14 residues. V lost 1 base to trimming and J lost 3 bases, with 13 bases between them. CDR3 nucleotides: TGTGCCTGGAGTGGGTCAGGGCTCGTCTACGAGCAGTACTTC. This codes for CAWSGSGLVYEQYF.

The V and J genes are TRBV2 and TRBJ2-2, with D possibly TRBD1 on 6 matching bases. The CDR3 length is 17 residues. V lost 3 bases, J lost 4 bases, and 18 bases lay in between. Germline V gene lookup returns CDR1 SNHLY and CDR2 FYNNEI. DNA of the CDR3: TGTGCCAGCAGTGAGACCAGGGGAAGGATTTCCACCGGGGAGCTGTTTTTT. Residues: CASSETRGRISTGELFF.

CDR3 protein: CASSLQAANSPLHF. The DNA of the CDR3 is TGTGCCAGCAGCTTACAAGCGGCCAATTCACCCCTCCACTTT. The V and J genes are TRBV7-9 and TRBJ1-6; D remains ambiguous. This CDR3 is built from 14 residues. Germline CDR1 SEHNR, CDR2 FQNEAQ (reference sequence). The V end was cut by 2 bases, the J end by 7 bases, with 9 bases between.

The chain joins TRBV19 to TRBJ2-7, with TRBD2 as a possible D gene (5 bases). CDR3 size: 15 residues. V was cut by 5 bases and J by 5 bases, with 19 bases left in between. Germline-derived CDR1 and CDR2 are LNHDA and SQIVND (reference sequence). As DNA, the CDR3 is TGTGCCAGTAGTCCCCGGGGTGAAGGGCTTGACGAGCAGTACTTC. Amino acids: CASSPRGEGLDEQYF. The whole variable domain, filled in from reference TRBV19 and TRBJ2-7, reads DGGITQSPKYLFRKEGQNVTLSCEQNLNHDAMYWYRQDPGQGLRLIYYSQIVNDFQKGDIAEGYSVSREKKESFPLTVTSAQKNPTAFYLCASSPRGEGLDEQYFGPGTRLTVT.

This chain joins TRBV4-2 and TRBJ2-7; 8 bases fit TRBD2. The ends lost 0 bases at V and 3 bases at J; junction bases unmatched: 13. This CDR3 has 18 residues. CDR1 is LGHNA, CDR2 YNFKEQ, per germline. The CDR3 sequence is CASSQDGLPAGGFYEQYF. The CDR3 nucleotides are TGTGCCAGCAGCCAAGATGGCCTTCCGGCGGGGGGTTTCTACGAGCAGTACTTC.

The rearrangement links TRBV2 to TRBJ2-3; D might be TRBD1 (5 bases). The CDR3 is 11 amino acids. From germline, CDR1 is SNHLY and CDR2 FYNNEI. Trimming pared 6 bases from V and 12 bases from J, leaving 13 bases between. The CDR3: CASSAGPPQYF. The CDR3 nucleotides read TGTGCCAGCAGCGCAGGGCCCCCCCAGTATTTT.

This sequence joins TRBV29-1 and TRBJ1-1; maybe TRBD1 (6 bases). The germline CDR1 and CDR2 sequences are SQVTM and ANQGSEA. The CDR3 contains 13 residues. Trimming removed 4 bases from V and 1 base from J, with 10 bases in between. The CDR3 loop reads CSVVGQPNTEAFF. CDR3 coding DNA: TGCAGCGTTGTAGGACAGCCGAACACTGAAGCTTTCTTT.

V and J are TRBV11-1 and TRBJ2-4; TRBD1 matches 7 bases. Trimming cost V 5 bases and J 0 bases; bases outside gene matches: 7. The CDR3 extends over 16 amino acids. The germline gives CDR1 SGHAT, CDR2 FQDESV (reference sequence). The CDR3 DNA reads TGTGCCAGCAGCCCACAGGGGCGGTTAGCCAAAAACATTCAGTACTTC. Amino acid sequence: CASSPQGRLAKNIQYF.

The gene calls are TRBV28 and TRBJ2-7; D remains ambiguous. This CDR3 comprises 19 residues. V was trimmed by 5 bases and J by 2 bases, leaving 28 bases between them. In germline, CDR1 is MDHEN, CDR2 SYDVKM. The CDR3 is CASSNSLSSPNSFPYEQYF. The CDR3 DNA is TGTGCCAGCAGTAATTCCCTTAGTTCCCCTAACAGCTTCCCCTACGAGCAGTACTTC.

This clone has only one observation. V and J are TRBV27 and TRBJ2-2; TRBD2 might be the D (7 bases). Germline CDR1 MNHEY, CDR2 SMNVEV (reference sequence). The CDR3 runs to 16 residues. Deletions cut 5 bases from V and 4 bases from J, with 17 bases between. Written as DNA, the CDR3 is TGTGCCAGCAGTCGATGGGGGGGGCAAAGCACCGGGGAGCTGTTTTTT. Encoded protein: CASSRWGGQSTGELFF.

The V and J genes are TRBV5-1 and TRBJ2-2; D not certain. V lost 4 bases and J lost 4, with 17 bases in between. Germline lookup yields CDR1 SGHRS and CDR2 YFSETQ. The CDR3 totals 16 residues. CDR3 nucleotide sequence: TGCGCCAGCAGCCTGTCAATGGAGAGTGGCACCGGGGAGCTGTTTTTT. Translating gives CASSLSMESGTGELFF.

In its sample, this clone was seen once. The gene calls are TRBV9 and TRBJ1-3; perhaps TRBD1 as D (5 bases). Trimming took 0 bases from V and 1 from J, leaving 20 bases between them. CDR3 length: 19 amino acids. Germline V gene sequence: CDR1 SGDLS, CDR2 YYNGEE. CDR3 region: CASSVGRGVVPSSGNTIYF. In DNA form, the CDR3 reads TGTGCCAGCAGCGTAGGACGGGGGGTCGTTCCGTCTTCTGGAAACACCATATATTTT.

The chain employs TRBV7-9 and TRBJ1-1; the D is unclear. V lost 3 bases and J 1 base, leaving 12 bases between the germline ends. This CDR3 contains 15 residues. Looked up from germline, CDR1 is SEHNR and CDR2 is FQNEAQ (reference sequence). As DNA, the CDR3 is TGTGCCAGCAGCTTTCAGCTTGGGAGGAACACTGAAGCTTTCTTT. This gives the protein CASSFQLGRNTEAFF. Filled out from reference TRBV7-9 and TRBJ1-1, the complete variable domain reads DTGVSQNPRHKITKRGQNVTFRCDPISEHNRLYWYRQTLGQGPEFLTYFQNEAQLEKSRLLSDRFSAERPKGSFSTLEIQRTEQGDSAMYLCASSFQLGRNTEAFFGQGTRLTVV.

This clone was detected once. The V and J genes are TRBV19 and TRBJ2-5; D unclear. The CDR3 loop spans 14 amino acids. Looked up from germline, CDR1 is LNHDA and CDR2 is SQIVND (reference sequence). Trimming stripped 3 bases from V and 2 bases from J, with 10 bases between. CDR3 sequence: CASSIVGQQETQYF. CDR3 sequence (DNA): TGTGCCAGTAGTATCGTTGGGCAACAAGAGACCCAGTACTTC.

The chain is built from TRBV11-3 and TRBJ1-2; 8 bases are a match to TRBD1. Germline V lookup: CDR1 SGHNT, CDR2 YENEEA. CDR3 size: 16 residues. V trimming: 5 bases; J trimming: 6 bases; junction bases outside the gene matches: 14. CDR3 region: CASSPLVRTGRHGYTF. The CDR3 DNA follows: TGTGCCAGCAGCCCCCTAGTCCGGACAGGGAGGCATGGCTACACCTTC.

The chain uses TRBV5-1 and TRBJ1-2; D call uncertain. V gave up 0 bases and J gave up 5 bases, with 8 bases separating them. Per the germline V gene, CDR1 is SGHRS and CDR2 is YFSETQ. The CDR3 totals 13 residues. CDR3 in amino acids: CASSLEAGYGYTF. The CDR3, as DNA: TGCGCCAGCAGCTTGGAGGCAGGTTATGGCTACACCTTC.